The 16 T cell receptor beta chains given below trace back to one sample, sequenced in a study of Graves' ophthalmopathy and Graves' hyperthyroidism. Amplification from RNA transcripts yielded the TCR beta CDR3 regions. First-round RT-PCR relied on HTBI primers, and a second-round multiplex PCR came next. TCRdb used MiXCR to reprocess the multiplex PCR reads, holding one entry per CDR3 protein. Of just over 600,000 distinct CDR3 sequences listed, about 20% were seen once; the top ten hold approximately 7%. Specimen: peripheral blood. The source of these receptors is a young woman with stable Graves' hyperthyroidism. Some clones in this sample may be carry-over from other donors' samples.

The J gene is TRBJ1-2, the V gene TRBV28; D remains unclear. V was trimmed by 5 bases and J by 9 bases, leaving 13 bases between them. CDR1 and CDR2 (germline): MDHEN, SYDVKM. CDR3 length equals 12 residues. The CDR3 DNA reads TGTGCCAGCAGTCCCGACATCGGGAGCTACACCTTC. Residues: CASSPDIGSYTF.

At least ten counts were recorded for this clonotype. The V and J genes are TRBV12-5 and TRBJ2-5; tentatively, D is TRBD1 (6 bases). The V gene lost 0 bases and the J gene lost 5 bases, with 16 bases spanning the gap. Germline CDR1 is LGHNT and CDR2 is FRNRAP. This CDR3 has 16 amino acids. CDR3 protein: CASGLVFGQLLETQYF. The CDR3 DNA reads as TGTGCTAGTGGTTTGGTATTCGGACAGCTCTTGGAGACCCAGTACTTC.

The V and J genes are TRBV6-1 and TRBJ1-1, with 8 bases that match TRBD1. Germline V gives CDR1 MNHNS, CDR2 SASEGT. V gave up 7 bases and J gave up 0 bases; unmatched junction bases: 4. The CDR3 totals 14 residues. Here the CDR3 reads CASTKDRVNTEAFF. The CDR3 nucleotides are TGTGCCAGCACCAAGGACAGGGTGAACACTGAAGCTTTCTTT.

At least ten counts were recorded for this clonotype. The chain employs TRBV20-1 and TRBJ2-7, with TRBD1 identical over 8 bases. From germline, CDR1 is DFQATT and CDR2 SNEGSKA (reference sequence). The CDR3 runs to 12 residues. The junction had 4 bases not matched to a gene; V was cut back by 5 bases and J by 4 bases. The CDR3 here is CSAHRTGYEQYF. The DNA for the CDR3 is TGCAGTGCTCACCGGACAGGGTACGAGCAGTACTTC.

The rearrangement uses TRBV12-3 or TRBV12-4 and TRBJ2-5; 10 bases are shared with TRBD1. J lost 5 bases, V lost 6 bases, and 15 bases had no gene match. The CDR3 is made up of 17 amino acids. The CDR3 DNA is TGTGCCAGCAGCCCTTTATTGGACAGGGGGACACGGGAGACCCAGTACTTC. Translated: CASSPLLDRGTRETQYF.

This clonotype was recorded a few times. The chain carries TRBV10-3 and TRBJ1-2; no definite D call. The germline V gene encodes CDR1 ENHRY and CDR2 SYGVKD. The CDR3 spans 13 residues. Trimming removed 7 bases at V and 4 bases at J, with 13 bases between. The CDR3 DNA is TGTGCCATCAAAATTGGGGATAGCTATGGCTACACCTTC. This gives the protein CAIKIGDSYGYTF.

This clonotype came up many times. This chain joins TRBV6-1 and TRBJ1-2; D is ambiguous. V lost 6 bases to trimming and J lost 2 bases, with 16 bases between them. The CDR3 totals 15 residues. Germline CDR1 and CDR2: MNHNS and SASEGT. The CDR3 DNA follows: TGTGCCAGCAGGGGGTCACAGCTTGCCAACTATGGCTACACCTTC. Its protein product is CASRGSQLANYGYTF.

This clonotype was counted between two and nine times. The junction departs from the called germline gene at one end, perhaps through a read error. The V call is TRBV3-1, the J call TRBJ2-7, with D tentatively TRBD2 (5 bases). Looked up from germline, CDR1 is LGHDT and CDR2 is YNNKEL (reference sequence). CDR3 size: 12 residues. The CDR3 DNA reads TGTGCCAGCAGCCAGGGAACAAGTGACTACCAATTC. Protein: CASSQGTSDYQF.

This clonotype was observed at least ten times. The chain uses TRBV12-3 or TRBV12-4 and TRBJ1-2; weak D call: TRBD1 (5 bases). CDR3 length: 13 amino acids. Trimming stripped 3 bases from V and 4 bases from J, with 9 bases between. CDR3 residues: CASSLRTLYGYTF. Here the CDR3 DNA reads TGTGCCAGCAGTTTGCGGACACTCTATGGCTACACCTTC.

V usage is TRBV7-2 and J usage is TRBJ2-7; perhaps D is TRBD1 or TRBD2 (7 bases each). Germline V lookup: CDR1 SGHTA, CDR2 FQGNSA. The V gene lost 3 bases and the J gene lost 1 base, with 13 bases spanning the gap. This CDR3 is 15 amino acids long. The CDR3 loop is CASSFRGGASYEQYF. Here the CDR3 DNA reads TGTGCCAGCAGCTTCAGGGGGGGGGCATCCTACGAGCAGTACTTC.

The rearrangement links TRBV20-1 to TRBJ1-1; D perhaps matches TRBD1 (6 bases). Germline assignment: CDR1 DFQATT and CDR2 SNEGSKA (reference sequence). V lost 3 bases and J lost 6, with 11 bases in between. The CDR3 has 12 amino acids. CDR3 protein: CSASLGGAEAFF. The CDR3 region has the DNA TGCAGTGCTAGTCTAGGGGGGGCTGAAGCTTTCTTT.

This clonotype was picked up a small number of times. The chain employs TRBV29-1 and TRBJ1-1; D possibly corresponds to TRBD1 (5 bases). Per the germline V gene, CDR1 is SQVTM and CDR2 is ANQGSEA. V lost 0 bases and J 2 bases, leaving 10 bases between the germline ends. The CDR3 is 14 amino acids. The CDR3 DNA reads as TGCAGCGTTGAAGAAAGGGGATCTAACACTGAAGCTTTCTTT. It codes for CSVEERGSNTEAFF.

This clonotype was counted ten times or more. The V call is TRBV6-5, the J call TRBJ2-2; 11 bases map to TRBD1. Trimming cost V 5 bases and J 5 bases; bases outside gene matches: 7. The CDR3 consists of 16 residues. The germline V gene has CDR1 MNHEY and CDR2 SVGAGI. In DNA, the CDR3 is TGTGCCAGCAGTCGTCTCCGGGACAGGGGGACCGGGGAGCTGTTTTTT. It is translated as CASSRLRDRGTGELFF.

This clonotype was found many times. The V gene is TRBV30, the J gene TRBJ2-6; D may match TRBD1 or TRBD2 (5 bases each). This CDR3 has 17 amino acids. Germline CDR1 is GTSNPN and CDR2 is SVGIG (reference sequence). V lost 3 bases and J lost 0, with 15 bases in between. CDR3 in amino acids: CAWSASGTLSGANVLTF. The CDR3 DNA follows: TGTGCCTGGAGCGCATCCGGGACGCTCTCTGGGGCCAACGTCCTGACTTTC. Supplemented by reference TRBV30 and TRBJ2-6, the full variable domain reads SQTIHQWPATLVQPVGSPLSLECTVEGTSNPNLYWYRQAAGRGLQLLFYSVGIGQISSEVPQNLSASRPQDRQFILSSKKLLLSDSGFYLCAWSASGTLSGANVLTFGAGSRLTVL.

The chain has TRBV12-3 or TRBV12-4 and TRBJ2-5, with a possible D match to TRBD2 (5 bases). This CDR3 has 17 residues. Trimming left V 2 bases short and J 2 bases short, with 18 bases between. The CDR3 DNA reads TGTGCCAGCAGTTTATCAAGGATGATTAGCGCACAAGAGACCCAGTACTTC. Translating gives CASSLSRMISAQETQYF.

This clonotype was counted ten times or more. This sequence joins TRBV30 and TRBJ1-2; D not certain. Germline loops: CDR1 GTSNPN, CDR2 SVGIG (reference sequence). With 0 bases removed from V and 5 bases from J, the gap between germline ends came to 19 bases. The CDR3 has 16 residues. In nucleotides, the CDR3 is TGTGCCTGGAGTGTAGTCCGGGCAGGCCTGGGGTATGGCTACACCTTC. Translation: CAWSVVRAGLGYGYTF.